This TCR beta chain was sequenced for a study of beta chain features in type 1 diabetes. Findings and limits, study-wide: Naive, central memory and Treg TCRB repertoires appeared more alike in patients than in healthy donors. Shortening of TCRB CDR3s, moderate but significant, appeared in all four CD4+ subsets of Type 1 diabetes patients.

The whole isolated RNA underwent reverse transcription, so sequencing captured expressed TCRB transcripts. Sequencing used immunoSEQ multiplex PCR; TCRdb keeps in-frame clones, though not all of them. Seen here are under 450,000 clones, approximately 15% observed once, and the top ten hold less than 0.04%. Purity exceeded 95% in all sorted populations. This clone appeared a few times. Its antigen remains unknown. The length of the CDR3 is 14 residues. CDR1 is LGHNA, CDR2 YSLEER, per germline. V was trimmed by 4 bases and J by 2 bases, leaving 12 bases between them. The specimen sequenced was naive CD4+ T cells from blood. This chain uses TRBV4-3 with TRBJ2-7; TRBD2 is a possible D gene (5 bases). The TCR comes from a man younger than 40 in good health. In nucleotides, the CDR3 is TGCGCCAGCAGCCGGCTAGCCGGAGCCTACGAGCAGTACTTC. Amino acid sequence: CASSRLAGAYEQYF.